The sequence of this T cell receptor beta chain was determined in a study of blood T cell repertoires in COVID-19. In the study overall: Spain, Italy and the United States supplied samples that represented acute and convalescent COVID-19. Nucleic acid was either cDNA or gDNA, and it came from T cells, B-cell-depleted T cells, or PBMCs.

Original handling: Estimation of nucleated cell counts was performed using reference gene primer amplification. TCRdb keeps only in-frame clones here, not all; method: immunoSEQ multiplex PCR. Clone size and the V and J calls come from that table; the DNA yielded D and trimming. The sample comprises 100,000 or so clones, roughly four fifths of which are singletons, and around 7.2% rests with the top ten. There are 14 residues in the CDR3. Germline CDR1 and CDR2: SGHDT and YYEEEE. Trimming removed 3 bases from V and 3 bases from J, with 12 bases in between. Sequenced: peripheral blood. This receptor was identified in a man aged 45-65 years with active or convalescent COVID-19. The rearrangement joins TRBV5-6 to TRBJ1-2; D uncertain. CDR3 sequence reads: CASSSKVSDYGYTF. CDR3 nucleotides: TGTGCCAGCAGCTCGAAAGTCAGCGACTATGGCTACACCTTC. Combining the CDR3 with reference TRBV5-6 and TRBJ1-2 gives the whole variable domain DAGVTQSPTHLIKTRGQQVTLRCSPKSGHDTVSWYQQALGQGPQFIFQYYEEEERQRGNFPDRFSGHQFPNYSSELNVNALLLGDSALYLCASSSKVSDYGYTFGSGTRLTVV.